The clone carrying this T cell receptor (beta chain) was observed at least ten times. Among the patients, aged 18 to 65, hyperthyroidism was newly diagnosed and had lasted under 2 months. A patient was excluded if there was uncontrolled infection, other autoimmune disease, pregnancy or lactation. Thyroid ultrasound, orbital computed tomography, clinical symptoms, and serum thyroxine and TRAb underpinned diagnoses. Fresh 10 ml peripheral blood yielded PBMCs. Trimming removed 0 bases at V and 2 bases at J, with 16 bases between. Germline CDR1 is DFQATT and CDR2 is SNEGSKA (reference sequence). This CDR3 is built from 16 residues. The source material, RNA transcripts, was used to amplify TCR beta CDR3 regions. The TCR CDR3 was amplified in a first-round RT-PCR using the HTBI primer set. TCRdb called the multiplex PCR reads again in MiXCR, with one record for every CDR3 protein. This sample has some 400,000 distinct CDR3 sequences, with about a fifth found just once.

This record comes from a study of T cells in Graves' hyperthyroidism and ophthalmopathy. This clonotype was sampled from a woman between 18 and 29 years old with Graves' hyperthyroidism. The sequencing sample was made of blood. The chain is built from TRBV20-1 and TRBJ1-1; D is perhaps TRBD1 (5 bases). This CDR3 is CSARDFLGTANTEAFF. The CDR3 DNA reads TGCAGTGCTAGAGATTTTTTGGGGACGGCAAACACTGAAGCTTTCTTT.